Listed below are T cell receptor beta chains from one sample, sequenced in a study of control samples from healthy donors and cancer patients. The method was immunoSEQ multiplex PCR; TCRdb's version includes in-frame clones alone and lacks a portion of them. Found here are over 70,000 clones, less than 90% of them singletons; the top ten hold roughly 9.7%. The sequenced sample consisted of PBMCs. These receptor sequences come from a woman between 45 and 65 years old with colorectal cancer. Each CDR3 is given with its conserved first and last residue. Each record gives: D gene, V gene, clone size, J gene, CDR3 protein, CDR3 DNA. A D gene is named only where the DNA matches it firmly. Part of the rows lack a size; the others show once, few, many or a class for expanded clones.

TRBD2	TRBV7-2	once	TRBJ2-3	CASSLLAGTDTQYF	TGTGCCAGCAGCTTACTAGCGGGGACAGATACGCAGTATTTT
NA	TRBV11-3	NA	TRBJ2-3	CASSQETDTQYF	TGTGCCAGCAGCCAAGAGACAGATACGCAGTATTTT
NA	TRBV7-9	once	TRBJ1-2	CASSLYGTTNYGYTF	TGTGCCAGCAGCTTGTATGGGACCACTAACTATGGCTACACCTTC
TRBD1	TRBV9	NA	TRBJ1-1	CASSEEGQGLNTEAFF	TGTGCCAGCAGCGAGGAGGGACAGGGGTTGAACACTGAAGCTTTCTTT
TRBD1	TRBV5-4	NA	TRBJ1-2	CASSRQITGDGYTF	TGTGCCAGCAGCAGACAGATCACAGGGGATGGCTACACCTTC
TRBD2	TRBV10-3	NA	TRBJ2-2	CAAGLAGGLNTGELFF	TGTGCCGCCGGACTAGCGGGGGGCCTTAACACCGGGGAGCTGTTTTTT
NA	TRBV7-2	NA	TRBJ1-2	CASSLGGSDYGYTF	TGTGCCAGCAGCTTAGGAGGGTCGGACTATGGCTACACCTTC
NA	TRBV19	NA	TRBJ2-5	CASSIQVGETQYF	TGTGCCAGTAGTATACAGGTGGGAGAGACCCAGTACTTC
TRBD1	TRBV3-1/TRBV3-2	NA	TRBJ1-5	CASSQTGDQPQHF	TGTGCCAGCAGCCAAACAGGGGATCAGCCCCAGCATTTT
TRBD1	TRBV4-3	NA	TRBJ1-6	CASSPDRENSPLHF	TGCGCCAGCAGCCCGGACAGGGAGAATTCACCCCTCCACTTT
TRBD1	TRBV6-1	NA	TRBJ1-2	CASIGTGDNYGYTF	TGTGCCAGCATAGGGACAGGGGATAACTATGGCTACACCTTC
TRBD1	TRBV30	NA	TRBJ1-1	CAWSLTGANTEAFF	TGTGCCTGGAGTCTGACAGGGGCGAACACTGAAGCTTTCTTT
NA	TRBV11-3	NA	TRBJ2-3	CASSLGGPSTDTQYF	TGTGCCAGCAGCTTAGGGGGGCCCAGCACAGATACGCAGTATTTT
TRBD1	TRBV18	once	TRBJ2-1	CASSQRQGDGHNEQFF	TGTGCCAGCTCACAAAGACAGGGTGACGGGCACAATGAGCAGTTCTTC
TRBD1	TRBV6-1	NA	TRBJ1-4	CASSADGQAINEKLFF	TGTGCCAGCAGTGCTGATGGACAGGCCATAAATGAAAAACTGTTTTTT
TRBD1	TRBV30	NA	TRBJ2-5	CAWSVGGTGRETQYF	TGTGCCTGGAGTGTTGGAGGGACAGGGCGGGAGACCCAGTACTTC
TRBD1	TRBV4-3	NA	TRBJ1-1	CAGRGWNTEAFF	TGCGCCGGCAGGGGGTGGAACACTGAAGCTTTCTTT
TRBD1	TRBV10-3	NA	TRBJ1-4	CAISPTGEVEKLFF	TGTGCCATCAGCCCGACAGGGGAGGTTGAAAAACTGTTTTTT
TRBD1	TRBV5-6	NA	TRBJ2-2	CASTVQGGTGELFF	TGTGCCAGCACTGTACAGGGGGGCACCGGGGAGCTGTTTTTT
TRBD1	TRBV9	NA	TRBJ1-6	CASSPAQGAGSPLHF	TGTGCCAGCAGCCCAGCGCAGGGGGCCGGTTCACCCCTCCACTTT
NA	TRBV9	NA	TRBJ2-3	CASSVAPLINTQYF	TGTGCCAGCAGCGTAGCTCCCCTGATAAATACGCAGTATTTT
TRBD1	TRBV12-5	NA	TRBJ2-2	CASAQGQLPGELFF	TGTGCTAGTGCACAGGGACAGTTGCCCGGGGAGCTGTTTTTT
NA	TRBV24-1	NA	TRBJ1-5	CATSDFLTEGPQHF	TGTGCCACCAGTGATTTCCTGACAGAAGGGCCCCAGCATTTT
NA	TRBV7-2	NA	TRBJ1-1	CASSLDGGITTEAFF	TGTGCCAGCAGCTTAGATGGGGGGATAACCACTGAAGCTTTCTTT
NA	TRBV29-1	NA	TRBJ1-1	CSVEGRGTEAFF	TGCAGCGTTGAAGGGAGGGGCACTGAAGCTTTCTTT
TRBD1	TRBV5-1	NA	TRBJ1-2	CASSPGGLANYGYTF	TGCGCCAGCAGCCCAGGGGGCCTAGCTAACTATGGCTACACCTTC
NA	TRBV24-1	NA	TRBJ2-5	CATSAGGRGRKETQYF	TGTGCCACCAGTGCGGGGGGGAGGGGGCGAAAAGAGACCCAGTACTTC
TRBD2	TRBV5-1	NA	TRBJ2-1	CASSLGGSGELRGEQFF	TGCGCCAGCAGCTTGGGGGGTAGCGGGGAACTAAGAGGTGAGCAGTTCTTC
TRBD1	TRBV6-6	once	TRBJ2-2	CASSTSRGQGAGELFF	TGTGCCAGCAGCACCTCCCGGGGACAGGGGGCCGGGGAGCTGTTTTTT
NA	TRBV7-8	NA	TRBJ2-5	CASSTGWQETQYF	TGTGCCAGCAGCACAGGGTGGCAAGAGACCCAGTACTTC
NA	TRBV7-2	NA	TRBJ2-3	CASSLSTDTQYF	TGTGCCAGCAGCTTAAGCACAGATACGCAGTATTTT
NA	TRBV4-1	NA	TRBJ1-3	CASSQLGGTIYF	TGCGCCAGCAGCCAACTGGGCGGCACCATATATTTT
TRBD1	TRBV18	once	TRBJ2-5	CASSPRGDSQETQYF	TGTGCCAGCTCACCGCGAGGGGACAGCCAAGAGACCCAGTACTTC
NA	TRBV6-5	NA	TRBJ2-5	CASSYSGGTQYF	TGTGCCAGCAGTTACTCGGGTGGGACCCAGTACTTC
NA	TRBV3-1/TRBV3-2	once	TRBJ2-2	CASSQDGGVYTGELFF	TGTGCCAGCAGCCAAGACGGTGGGGTGTACACCGGGGAGCTGTTTTTT
TRBD1	TRBV6-6	NA	TRBJ1-2	CASSYGTGNYGYTF	TGTGCCAGCAGTTACGGGACAGGGAACTATGGCTACACCTTC
TRBD1	TRBV19	NA	TRBJ2-2	CATWDRDTGELFF	TGTGCCACCTGGGACAGGGACACCGGGGAGCTGTTTTTT
TRBD1	TRBV24-1	NA	TRBJ1-5	CATGGQGRDQPQHF	TGTGCCACCGGTGGACAGGGCAGGGATCAGCCCCAGCATTTT
NA	TRBV4-3	NA	TRBJ1-6	CASSQDAASSSYNSPLHF	TGCGCCAGCAGCCAAGACGCCGCCAGTAGCTCCTATAATTCACCCCTCCACTTT
TRBD1	TRBV28	NA	TRBJ1-5	CASSPAHRGGNQPQHF	TGTGCCAGCAGCCCCGCCCACAGGGGAGGGAATCAGCCCCAGCATTTT
NA	TRBV12-5	NA	TRBJ2-2	CASGQLGATGELFF	TGTGCTAGTGGGCAACTAGGAGCCACCGGGGAGCTGTTTTTT
TRBD1	TRBV3-1/TRBV3-2	NA	TRBJ1-2	CASSRDRDRNGYTF	TGTGCCAGCAGCCGGGACAGGGATCGTAACGGCTACACCTTC
NA	TRBV12-3/TRBV12-4	NA	TRBJ2-3	CASSHRTDTQYF	TGTGCCAGCAGCCACCGCACAGATACGCAGTATTTT
NA	TRBV6-1	NA	TRBJ1-3	CASSDQGNTIYF	TGTGCCAGCAGTGACCAGGGAAACACCATATATTTT
NA	TRBV11-3	NA	TRBJ1-1	CASSPRGWVTEAFF	TGTGCCAGCAGCCCCAGGGGCTGGGTCACTGAAGCTTTCTTT
NA	TRBV19	once	TRBJ2-5	CASSTPGLRETQYF	TGTGCCAGTAGTACTCCGGGACTGCGCGAGACCCAGTACTTC
TRBD2	TRBV4-2	once	TRBJ2-3	CASSPHLAGGQDTQYF	TGTGCCAGCAGCCCCCACCTAGCGGGGGGGCAAGATACGCAGTATTTT
NA	TRBV19	NA	TRBJ1-2	CASSIPRVWDGYTF	TGTGCCAGTAGTATACCTAGGGTATGGGATGGCTACACCTTC
NA	TRBV7-9	NA	TRBJ1-2	CASSQPTDLYGYTF	TGTGCCAGCAGCCAACCCACAGACCTCTATGGCTACACCTTC
TRBD1	TRBV6-5	few	TRBJ2-2	CASSLAGGTGELFF	TGTGCCAGCAGTTTGGCAGGGGGAACCGGGGAGCTGTTTTTT